This record looks at one T cell receptor (beta chain) sequence and its context. The record originates from a study of T cells in Graves' hyperthyroidism and ophthalmopathy. Stable hyperthyroidism: no ophthalmopathy progression over 18 months of follow-up. Those patients with uncontrolled infection, other autoimmune disease, pregnancy or lactation were excluded. CDR1 and CDR2 from the germline V gene are SQVTM and ANQGSEA. Unmatched junction bases numbered 10, after V lost 6 bases and J lost 2 bases. The CDR3 spans 15 residues. Regions amplified from RNA transcripts were the TCR beta CDR3 regions. The TCR CDR3 was amplified in a first-round RT-PCR using the HTBI primer set. MiXCR, run by TCRdb on the multiplex PCR reads, gives a single entry per CDR3 protein. This sample has 400,000 to 600,000 distinct CDR3 sequences, with roughly 20% found just once.

The sequenced sample was blood. This sequence was found in a young man with Graves' hyperthyroidism. The gene calls are TRBV29-1 and TRBJ2-7, with 10 bases identical to TRBD1. The DNA of the CDR3 is TGCAGCGTCCAAATGCCGGGACAGGGGACCTACGAGCAGTACTTC. It translates to CSVQMPGQGTYEQYF.